The 4 T cell receptor beta chains below come from one sample, sequenced in a study of blood T cell repertoires in COVID-19 (dated by TCRdb to the early 2020s). Library preparation was by the immunoSEQ multiplex PCR assay. The table comes from immuneACCESS by way of TCRdb, which keeps in-frame sequences with V and J called. Part of the clones is missing from these tables; in studies checked, under half for an unresolved V gene and the rest for unknown reasons. This sample holds approximately 490,000 clones; 75% to 90% were observed only once. Of the sample, about 0.75% is held by the ten largest clones. The specimen sequenced was PBMCs or T cells enriched from blood (not recorded which). All receptors come from a woman aged 18-29 years who had recovered from COVID-19.

CDR3 nucleotide sequence: TGTGCCAGCACAGCGGGGGGGCAACATGGGTTCTTC. It yields the protein CASTAGGQHGFF. The chain is built from TRBV28 and TRBJ2-1; 10 bases are shared with TRBD2. V shed 7 bases and J 15 bases; nucleotides not matched to a gene: 9. This CDR3 is built from 12 residues. Per germline, CDR1 MDHEN and CDR2 SYDVKM.

This rearrangement joins TRBV5-1 to TRBJ1-2; 10 positions match TRBD1. Per germline, CDR1 SGHRS and CDR2 YFSETQ. V trimming: 4 bases; J trimming: 3 bases; junction bases outside the gene matches: 0. The CDR3 has 13 amino acids. CDR3 region: CASSGTGDYGYTF. As DNA, the CDR3 is TGCGCCAGCAGCGGGACAGGGGACTATGGCTACACCTTC. The full variable domain, in which reference TRBV5-1 and TRBJ1-2 provide the parts outside the CDR3, is KAGVTQTPRYLIKTRGQQVTLSCSPISGHRSVSWYQQTPGQGLQFLFEYFSETQRNKGNFPGRFSGRQFSNSRSEMNVSTLELGDSALYLCASSGTGDYGYTFGSGTRLTVV.

V usage is TRBV18 and J usage is TRBJ2-1; 8 bases line up with TRBD2. This CDR3 region has 20 residues. Germline CDR1 KGHSH, CDR2 LQKENI. With V trimmed by 3 bases and J by 1 base, 17 bases remained unmatched. The CDR3 reads CASSPRDPTSTGGSYNEQFF. The DNA of the CDR3 is TGTGCCAGCTCACCCCGCGACCCGACTAGTACGGGGGGGTCCTACAATGAGCAGTTCTTC.

The V call is TRBV20-1, the J call TRBJ1-1; D unclear. The germline V gene encodes CDR1 DFQATT and CDR2 SNEGSKA (reference sequence). V lost 3 bases, J lost 7 bases, and 9 bases lay in between. The CDR3 covers 11 residues. CDR3 sequence: CSARVLVEAFF. The CDR3 DNA follows: TGCAGTGCTAGGGTTCTAGTTGAAGCTTTCTTT.